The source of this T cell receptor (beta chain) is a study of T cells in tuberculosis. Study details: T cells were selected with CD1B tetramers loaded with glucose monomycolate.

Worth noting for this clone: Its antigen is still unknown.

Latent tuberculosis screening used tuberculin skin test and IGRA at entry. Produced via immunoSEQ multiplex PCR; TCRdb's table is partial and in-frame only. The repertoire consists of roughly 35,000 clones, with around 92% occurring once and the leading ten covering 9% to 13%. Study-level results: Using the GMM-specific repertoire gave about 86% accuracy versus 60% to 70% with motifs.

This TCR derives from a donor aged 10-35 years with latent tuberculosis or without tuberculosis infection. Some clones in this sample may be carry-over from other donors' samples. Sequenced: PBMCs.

CDR3 nucleotide sequence: TGTGCCAGCAGCTCACAGAGAAACTATGGCTACACCTTC. It encodes CASSSQRNYGYTF. V is TRBV5-4 and J is TRBJ1-2, with D unresolved. Looked up from germline, CDR1 is SGHNT and CDR2 is YYREEE (reference sequence). The length of the CDR3 is 13 residues. V was pared by 3 bases and J by 2 bases, with 8 bases between.